This T cell receptor beta chain was recorded in a study of T cells in Graves' hyperthyroidism and ophthalmopathy. Amplified regions were TCR beta CDR3 sequences from RNA transcripts. Researchers ran a first-round RT-PCR on the TCR CDR3 using the HTBI primer set. TCRdb reprocessed the multiplex PCR reads with MiXCR, giving one entry per CDR3 protein. Of roughly 500,000 distinct CDR3 sequences in the sample, 46% are singletons; the top ten hold 19%. This clonotype was picked up many times. Germline V lookup: CDR1 MGHDK, CDR2 SYGVNS. V was pared by 8 bases and J by 3 bases, with 2 bases of the junction left unmatched. There are 12 residues in the CDR3.

The chain couples TRBV25-1 to TRBJ1-2; 8 bases align to TRBD1. Sequencing was carried out using peripheral blood or thyroid tissue (not recorded which). The source is an adult woman with Graves' disease, either hyperthyroidism or ophthalmopathy (not recorded which). The CDR3 DNA sequence: TGTGCCAGCCGGACAGGGTACTATGGCTACACCTTC. Encoded protein: CASRTGYYGYTF.